One and the same sample provided the 29 T cell receptor beta chains below, sequenced in a study of post-analysis software for immune sequencing data (dated by TCRdb to 2013 to 2016). Findings and caveats that apply to the study as a whole: Significantly higher frequencies in patients than in controls were found for roughly 5 TRBV segments, including TRBV5-6, TRBV5-1 and TRBV20-1.

The library was obtained by PCR. TCRdb names Illumina HiSeq 2500 as the instrument used. Unique molecular identifiers were incorporated into TCR beta cDNA libraries to reduce PCR and sequencing biases. TCRdb reworked the public reads: Q25 trimming with fastp, MiXCR clone assembly, productive beta chains retained. Rows with one shared CDR3 protein collapse into an entry with the most common genes and DNA. This sample gives 750,000 to 950,000 distinct CDR3 sequences in total; about 57% of them show up just once. Approximately 4.4% of the sample lies in the top ten. For these TCRs, the target antigens are not known. Sequencing was performed on blood. The receptor set was obtained from a girl aged 5-17 years with multiple sclerosis.

The chain joins TRBV5-1 to TRBJ2-7, with TRBD1 matching 9 bases. The V gene end was trimmed by 4 bases and the J gene end by 6 bases; junction bases not matched to a gene: 8. Germline V gene lookup returns CDR1 SGHRS and CDR2 YFSETQ. The CDR3 length is 14 residues. The CDR3 loop reads CASSGWTGATEQYF. The CDR3 region has the DNA TGCGCCAGCAGCGGGTGGACAGGGGCTACCGAGCAGTACTTC.

The V and J genes are TRBV5-1 and TRBJ1-6; D call uncertain. The CDR3 totals 15 residues. Germline loops: CDR1 SGHRS, CDR2 YFSETQ. V lost 0 bases and J lost 8, with 12 bases in between. The CDR3 bases are TGCGCCAGCAGCTTGGAGGTATCGGCGGATTCACCCCTCCACTTT. Translating gives CASSLEVSADSPLHF.

This clonotype appeared once. The chain recombines TRBV10-3 with TRBJ1-6; possible D gene TRBD1, 6 bases. From germline, CDR1 is ENHRY and CDR2 SYGVKD. CDR3 length equals 14 residues. The V gene lost 11 bases and the J gene lost 9 bases, with 20 bases spanning the gap. CDR3 in amino acids: CASSAGTGTSPLHF. CDR3 DNA: TGTGCCTCCAGCGCCGGCACAGGGACTTCACCCCTCCACTTT.

The chain joins TRBV7-2 to TRBJ1-1; 10 bases line up with TRBD1. Trimming removed 5 bases from V and 3 bases from J; junction bases left unmatched: 15. This CDR3 is built from 18 residues. CDR1 and CDR2 from the germline V gene are SGHTA and FQGNSA. CDR3 bases: TGTGCCAGCAGCAAAAGACAGGGGGCGATTAGGGGGGACACTGAAGCTTTCTTT. Encoded protein: CASSKRQGAIRGDTEAFF.

V gene TRBV5-1 combines with J gene TRBJ1-1; no definite D call. The germline CDR1 and CDR2 sequences are SGHRS and YFSETQ. The CDR3 is 14 residues long. Trimming took off 0 bases at V and 1 base at J, with 7 bases between the two ends. The CDR3, as DNA: TGCGCCAGCAGCTTGGCCGCCCGGAACACTGAAGCTTTCTTT. This encodes CASSLAARNTEAFF.

There are a few counts of this clonotype. A read error may account for a junction end that differs from germline. V usage is TRBV4-1 and J usage is TRBJ2-5; D ambiguous. The V gene's germline CDR1 is MGHRA and CDR2 YSYEKL. CDR3 length: 11 amino acids. The CDR3 sequence is CASSQGPHLDF. Written as DNA, the CDR3 is TGCGCCAGCAGCCAAGGGCCCCACCTCGACTTC.

The chain combines TRBV15 with TRBJ2-5; no definite D call. CDR1 is LNHNV, CDR2 YYDKDF, per germline (reference sequence). CDR3 length: 16 residues. V lost 1 base to trimming and J lost 2 bases, with 14 bases between them. The CDR3 nucleotides are TGTGCCACCAGCAGAGGCCCAACAGATCCTCAAGAGACCCAGTACTTC. This sequence encodes CATSRGPTDPQETQYF.

The chain combines TRBV5-4 with TRBJ2-1; D gene uncertain. V lost 1 base and J 8 bases, leaving 10 bases between the germline ends. The germline V gene encodes CDR1 SGHNT and CDR2 YYREEE (reference sequence). The CDR3 has 13 amino acids. The CDR3 here is CASSLPSSDEQFF. The CDR3 coding sequence is TGTGCCAGCAGCTTGCCTAGTTCCGATGAGCAGTTCTTC. The entire variable domain, with the rest obtained from reference TRBV5-4 and TRBJ2-1, is as follows: ETGVTQSPTHLIKTRGQQVTLRCSSQSGHNTVSWYQQALGQGPQFIFQYYREEENGRGNFPPRFSGLQFPNYSSELNVNALELDDSALYLCASSLPSSDEQFFGPGTRLTVL.

This clonotype was observed a few times. The chain links TRBV7-9 to TRBJ2-1; 7 bases line up with TRBD2. CDR1 is SEHNR, CDR2 FQNEAQ, per germline (reference sequence). CDR3 length: 12 residues. The ends lost 6 bases at V and 9 bases at J; junction bases unmatched: 5. CDR3 sequence reads: CASRSTGGEQFF. Written as DNA, the CDR3 is TGTGCCAGCAGAAGTACGGGGGGTGAGCAGTTCTTC.

The chain recombines TRBV5-1 with TRBJ2-7; TRBD2 agrees at 9 bases. CDR3 length: 18 amino acids. Germline V gene data show CDR1 as SGHRS and CDR2 as YFSETQ. The V and J ends lost 0 bases and 7 bases, in that order; junction bases with no gene match: 17. CDR3 amino acids: CASSLEGLALSSYNEQYF. CDR3 sequence (DNA): TGCGCCAGCAGCTTGGAGGGACTAGCTTTGAGCTCCTACAATGAGCAGTACTTC.

A few counts support this clonotype. The chain is built from TRBV4-1 and TRBJ2-7, with a tentative D call TRBD1 (5 bases). The V end was cut by 8 bases, the J end by 5 bases, with 19 bases between. This CDR3 has 14 amino acids. CDR1 and CDR2 (germline): MGHRA, YSYEKL. CDR3 protein: CASRDSAGRNEQYF. CDR3 nucleotides: TGCGCCAGCCGAGACTCGGCAGGGCGTAACGAGCAGTACTTC.

The sample holds a few counts of this clonotype. This rearrangement joins TRBV15 to TRBJ2-3; D remains ambiguous. The CDR3 runs 15 residues. Trimming left V 3 bases short and J 6 bases short, with 16 bases between. Germline values: CDR1 LNHNV, CDR2 YYDKDF (reference sequence). For the CDR3, the DNA is TGTGCCACCAGCAGGCTGGCCTCCCAAGGGGATACGCAGTATTTT. As protein: CATSRLASQGDTQYF.

J is TRBJ2-7 and V is TRBV5-6, with TRBD2 matching 8 bases. TRBJ2-5 matches the DNA end more closely, so the J call is doubtful. Germline CDR1 and CDR2: SGHDT and YYEEEE. The CDR3 covers 14 residues. The CDR3 sequence is CASSTGTRWETQYF. The DNA for the CDR3 is TGTGCCAGCAGCACGGGGACTAGATGGGAGACCCAGTACTTC.

V usage is TRBV20-1 and J usage is TRBJ2-7, with D possibly being TRBD2 (6 bases). The V gene's germline CDR1 is DFQATT and CDR2 SNEGSKA (reference sequence). The CDR3 sequence is 13 residues long. V dropped 3 bases and J dropped 4 bases, with 13 bases sitting between them. CDR3 sequence reads: CSARGGGEYEQYF. Written as DNA, the CDR3 is TGCAGTGCTAGGGGTGGCGGGGAATACGAGCAGTACTTC.

Only a few counts were recorded for this clonotype. J is TRBJ2-3 and V is TRBV5-1, with 11 bases that match TRBD2. Germline V lookup: CDR1 SGHRS, CDR2 YFSETQ. This CDR3 has 17 amino acids. V shed 0 bases and J 1 base; nucleotides not matched to a gene: 4. The CDR3 nucleotides are TGCGCCAGCAGCTTGGTAACTAGCGGGAGACGCACAGATACGCAGTATTTT. Its translation: CASSLVTSGRRTDTQYF. The whole variable domain, filled in from reference TRBV5-1 and TRBJ2-3, reads KAGVTQTPRYLIKTRGQQVTLSCSPISGHRSVSWYQQTPGQGLQFLFEYFSETQRNKGNFPGRFSGRQFSNSRSEMNVSTLELGDSALYLCASSLVTSGRRTDTQYFGPGTRLTVL.

The chain recombines TRBV6-1 with TRBJ1-1; D not certain. This CDR3 is built from 12 residues. Deletions cut 8 bases from V and 7 bases from J, with 14 bases between. Germline-derived CDR1 and CDR2 are MNHNS and SASEGT. The CDR3 loop reads CASSQARSEAFF. CDR3 bases: TGTGCCAGCTCCCAAGCTAGAAGTGAAGCTTTCTTT.

The chain is built from TRBV6-5 and TRBJ1-2, with unresolved D. Trimming took 4 bases from V and 4 from J, leaving 13 bases between them. The CDR3 is 14 residues long. The germline CDR1 and CDR2 sequences are MNHEY and SVGAGI. For the CDR3, the DNA is TGTGCCAGCAGTTCCTCCAAGGGTATCTATGGCTACACCTTC. This codes for CASSSSKGIYGYTF.

As to this clonotype: The junction does not match germline at one end; this may be a read error. The CDR3 DNA follows: TGTGCCAGCACCTTGGGGACTTCCTACGAGCAGTACTTC. Translated: CASTLGTSYEQYF. The V gene is TRBV5-6, the J gene TRBJ2-4; weak D call: TRBD2 (6 bases). With the DNA end fitting TRBJ2-7 better, the J assignment may be wrong. The CDR3 totals 13 residues. Germline V lookup: CDR1 SGHDT, CDR2 YYEEEE.

V usage is TRBV7-3 and J usage is TRBJ2-3; TRBD2 is a possible D gene (6 bases). This CDR3 region has 14 residues. V was pared by 5 bases and J by 2 bases, with 11 bases between. Per the germline V gene, CDR1 is SGHTA and CDR2 is FQGTGA. The CDR3 DNA follows: TGTGCCAGCAGCCCCTCGGGGGTCACAGATACGCAGTATTTT. It yields the protein CASSPSGVTDTQYF.

This clonotype was seen a few times. One end of the junction fails to match germline, which may point to a read error. This chain uses TRBV2 with TRBJ2-4; 13 bases fit TRBD2. The end of the DNA aligns better with TRBJ2-7, so the J call may be wrong. The CDR3 totals 16 residues. Germline V gene sequence: CDR1 SNHLY, CDR2 FYNNEI. CDR3 nucleotides: TGTGCCAGCAGCGAAGGGCCGGGACTAGCGGGGTACGAGCAGTACTTC. This encodes CASSEGPGLAGYEQYF.

The genes are TRBV20-1 and TRBJ2-5; D perhaps matches TRBD2 (6 bases). The germline V gene encodes CDR1 DFQATT and CDR2 SNEGSKA (reference sequence). The CDR3 is 15 amino acids. Deletions cut 6 bases from V and 5 bases from J, with 22 bases between. CDR3 loop: CSASRRAPGRETQYF. The CDR3 DNA sequence: TGCAGTGCCAGCAGGAGGGCCCCCGGTCGGGAGACCCAGTACTTC.

This chain joins TRBV20-1 and TRBJ2-5; 11 bases agree with TRBD2. The J call may not be correct, given that the DNA end is closer to TRBJ2-7. This CDR3 spans 13 amino acids. Germline CDR1 and CDR2: DFQATT and SNEGSKA (reference sequence). CDR3 in amino acids: CSVIAGGVYEQYF. CDR3 sequence (DNA): TGCAGTGTTATAGCGGGAGGGGTTTACGAGCAGTACTTC.

V and J are TRBV6-1 and TRBJ2-7; TRBD1 might be the D (5 bases). The CDR3 contains 18 residues. Germline V gives CDR1 MNHNS, CDR2 SASEGT. The V and J ends lost 0 bases and 3 bases respectively, with 21 bases between them. CDR3 sequence reads: CASSEAVPGPVVRYEQYF. In nucleotides, the CDR3 is TGTGCCAGCAGTGAAGCGGTCCCAGGGCCGGTAGTCCGCTACGAGCAGTACTTC.

This clonotype was detected only a few times. The V call is TRBV4-1, the J call TRBJ2-7; 9 positions match TRBD1. CDR1 and CDR2 (germline): MGHRA, YSYEKL. With V trimmed by 4 bases and J by 5 bases, 15 bases remained unmatched. The length of the CDR3 is 17 residues. The CDR3 DNA sequence: TGCGCCAGCAGCCCCGTGGCACAGGGGGCGAATTCCAACGAGCAGTACTTC. It is translated as CASSPVAQGANSNEQYF.

CDR3 nucleotides: TGCAGTGCCACGACCAGGGGCTCACCCCTTTCGCCCCAGCATTTT. Amino acids: CSATTRGSPLSPQHF. The rearrangement uses TRBV20-1 and TRBJ1-5; maybe TRBD1 (6 bases). Germline V lookup: CDR1 DFQATT, CDR2 SNEGSKA (reference sequence). The V end was cut by 6 bases, the J end by 9 bases, with 24 bases between. The CDR3 is 15 amino acids.

The chain links TRBV5-1 to TRBJ2-1, with 9 bases fitting TRBD1. CDR3 length equals 15 residues. Unmatched junction bases numbered 3, after V lost 1 base and J lost 4 bases. Per germline, CDR1 SGHRS and CDR2 YFSETQ. The CDR3 DNA sequence: TGCGCCAGCAGCTTGAACAGGGGGCTGTACAATGAGCAGTTCTTC. As protein: CASSLNRGLYNEQFF.

This clonotype has a handful of counts. V gene TRBV6-5 combines with J gene TRBJ2-7, with TRBD2 matching 7 bases. This CDR3 has 17 amino acids. In germline, CDR1 is MNHEY, CDR2 SVGAGI. V gave up 2 bases and J gave up 0 bases; unmatched junction bases: 10. Here the CDR3 DNA reads TGTGCCAGCAGTTACGCCCTGACGGGGGGAATCTCCTACGAGCAGTACTTC. Encoded protein: CASSYALTGGISYEQYF.

This rearrangement joins TRBV5-1 to TRBJ2-2; unclear D gene. V gave up 3 bases and J gave up 5 bases, with 8 bases separating them. This CDR3 region has 13 residues. Germline CDR1 SGHRS, CDR2 YFSETQ. The CDR3 DNA is TGCGCCAGCAGCTCGATAGGTACCGGGGAGCTGTTTTTT. Its protein product is CASSSIGTGELFF.

This chain links TRBV20-1 with TRBJ2-5; D may be TRBD1 (6 bases). The CDR3 extends over 16 amino acids. Looked up from germline, CDR1 is DFQATT and CDR2 is SNEGSKA (reference sequence). Trimming left V 0 bases short and J 1 base short, with 15 bases between. This chain's CDR3 is CSARDLLDSAQETQYF. The CDR3 DNA sequence: TGCAGTGCTAGAGATTTATTGGACAGTGCCCAAGAGACCCAGTACTTC.